The 2 T cell receptor beta chains given below trace back to one sample, sequenced in a study of T cells after yellow fever vaccination. In TCRdb, the 5' RACE reads were re-called with MiXCR into one record per CDR3 protein. The sample carries 250,000 to 400,000 distinct CDR3 sequences, approximately 4% recorded once. The sequencing here drew on PBMCs, taken 5 days after the yellow fever booster vaccination. These receptors originate from a man between 18 and 35 years old who received the YFV17D yellow fever vaccine.

This clonotype was seen repeatedly, ten times or more. The chain has TRBV4-3 and TRBJ1-2, with unresolved D. The CDR3 is made up of 12 amino acids. V was clipped by 0 bases and J by 4 bases, with 3 bases between them. Germline V gene data show CDR1 as LGHNA and CDR2 as YSLEER. The CDR3, as DNA: TGCGCCAGCAGCCAAGAGGCCTATGGCTACACCTTC. Translation gives CASSQEAYGYTF.

This clonotype has a handful of counts. The chain recombines TRBV7-2 with TRBJ2-1; TRBD1 matches at 7 bases. Germline-derived CDR1 and CDR2 are SGHTA and FQGNSA. The CDR3 spans 14 residues. V dropped 1 base and J dropped 6; count of bases not matched to a gene: 3. CDR3 coding DNA: TGTGCCAGCAGCTTAGGAGGGACAGTCAATGAGCAGTTCTTC. It is translated as CASSLGGTVNEQFF. The whole variable domain, filled in from reference TRBV7-2 and TRBJ2-1, reads GAGVSQSPSNKVTEKGKDVELRCDPISGHTALYWYRQSLGQGLEFLIYFQGNSAPDKSGLPSDRFSAERTGGSVSTLTIQRTQQEDSAVYLCASSLGGTVNEQFFGPGTRLTVL.